This T cell receptor beta chain was sequenced for a study of T cell responses to AZD1222 COVID-19 vaccine. Study as a whole: Analysis merged second doses at about 4 or about 12 weeks.

The assay was immunoSEQ multiplex PCR, and TCRdb's table has in-frame clones only and misses some. The table records about 150,000 clones, approximately 90% of them present only once. General study findings and limits: Spike-specific TCR depth and breadth grew after two AZD1222 doses.

A word on this clone: Its antigen is not identified.

V shed 2 bases, J shed 6 bases, and the junction held 10 bases outside the gene matches. CDR1 and CDR2 (germline): MGHRA, YSYEKL. The CDR3 is 17 residues long. The rearrangement uses TRBV4-1 and TRBJ2-1, with 10 bases identical to TRBD2. The sequence was collected from an adult in good health. The material sequenced was peripheral blood, taken on day 0 of AZD1222 vaccination. CDR3 DNA: TGCGCCAGCAGCCAAATTCTGCTAGCGGGAGAGGTCAATGAGCAGTTCTTC. Encoded protein: CASSQILLAGEVNEQFF.